The 9 T cell receptor beta chains below come from one sample, sequenced in a study of blood T cell repertoires in COVID-19. The method was immunoSEQ multiplex PCR; TCRdb's version includes in-frame clones alone and lacks a portion of them. The repertoire holds approximately 80,000 clones, with around 86% as singletons. Specimen: peripheral blood. The receptors stem from a man at least 80 years old with acute or convalescent COVID-19.

This clone was recorded once. J is TRBJ2-5 and V is TRBV4-1; 7 positions agree with TRBD1. This CDR3 contains 13 residues. Germline V lookup: CDR1 MGHRA, CDR2 YSYEKL. After removal of 5 bases from V and 3 bases from J, the junction contained 3 bases not matched to a gene. The CDR3 coding sequence is TGCGCCAGCAGCGAAGGGACAGAAGAGACCCAGTACTTC. It is translated as CASSEGTEETQYF.

This chain links TRBV28 with TRBJ1-4, with D possibly TRBD1 on 5 matching bases. The germline V gene encodes CDR1 MDHEN and CDR2 SYDVKM. This CDR3 has 14 amino acids. The V gene lost 8 bases and the J gene lost 6 bases, with 16 bases spanning the gap. CDR3 amino acids: CASETPGLHEKLFF. DNA of the CDR3: TGTGCCAGCGAGACCCCGGGACTCCATGAAAAACTGTTTTTT.

J is TRBJ2-5 and V is TRBV10-3; TRBD2 matches at 8 bases. Looked up from germline, CDR1 is ENHRY and CDR2 is SYGVKD. V shed 2 bases, J shed 9 bases, and the junction held 5 bases outside the gene matches. The CDR3 is 13 amino acids. CDR3 sequence reads: CAISEREGLAQYF. The CDR3 DNA is TGTGCCATCAGTGAGCGGGAGGGCCTAGCCCAGTACTTC.

The chain is built from TRBV7-8 and TRBJ2-3; TRBD2 is a possible D gene (6 bases). The V gene lost 7 bases and the J gene lost 2 bases, with 13 bases spanning the gap. Germline V gives CDR1 SGHVS, CDR2 FQNEAQ. The CDR3 has 14 amino acids. This chain's CDR3 is CASKGGPNTDTQYF. The CDR3 DNA is TGTGCCAGCAAGGGAGGTCCCAACACAGATACGCAGTATTTT. Full variable domain (rest looked up from reference TRBV7-8 and TRBJ2-3): GAGVSQSPRYKVAKRGQDVALRCDPISGHVSLFWYQQALGQGPEFLTYFQNEAQLDKSGLPSDRFFAERPEGSVSTLKIQRTQQEDSAVYLCASKGGPNTDTQYFGPGTRLTVL.

This chain connects TRBV5-4 to TRBJ2-1; 8 bases agree with TRBD2. CDR1 and CDR2 (germline): SGHNT, YYREEE (reference sequence). This CDR3 has 16 amino acids. The trim removed 0 bases at V and 0 bases at J, leaving 2 bases unmatched. The CDR3 region has the DNA TGTGCCAGCAGCTTGGGGAGCGGGAGCTCCTACAATGAGCAGTTCTTC. Its protein product is CASSLGSGSSYNEQFF.

This clone showed up just a few times. This chain links TRBV5-4 with TRBJ2-7, with 8 bases identical to TRBD2. The CDR3 is 15 amino acids. The J segment lost 1 base and the V segment lost 2 bases, leaving 5 bases of the junction unmatched. CDR1 and CDR2 (germline): SGHNT, YYREEE (reference sequence). DNA of the CDR3: TGTGCCAGCAGCTTCCAAAGCGGGAGTTCCTACGAGCAGTACTTC. Protein product: CASSFQSGSSYEQYF. Drawing the rest from reference TRBV5-4 and TRBJ2-7, the complete variable domain is ETGVTQSPTHLIKTRGQQVTLRCSSQSGHNTVSWYQQALGQGPQFIFQYYREEENGRGNFPPRFSGLQFPNYSSELNVNALELDDSALYLCASSFQSGSSYEQYFGPGTRLTVT.

The chain uses TRBV20-1 and TRBJ2-5, with a tentative D call TRBD2 (6 bases). The germline V gene has CDR1 DFQATT and CDR2 SNEGSKA (reference sequence). This CDR3 has 13 residues. The ends were cut back, 3 bases at V and 5 bases at J, with 13 bases in the middle. In DNA, the CDR3 is TGCAGTGCTAGTATGGGGGGTGGGGAGACCCAGTACTTC. Translating gives CSASMGGGETQYF.

The chain's CDR3 is CASSLEGGYTEAFF. The CDR3 DNA is TGTGCCAGCAGCTTAGAAGGCGGCTACACTGAAGCTTTCTTT. V and J are TRBV7-9 and TRBJ1-1; the D is unclear. The V end lost 1 base, the J end lost 3 bases, and 9 bases lay between the germline ends. The CDR3 is 14 amino acids. CDR1 is SEHNR, CDR2 FQNEAQ, per germline (reference sequence).

This chain uses TRBV5-1 with TRBJ2-7, with 8 nucleotides matching TRBD2. Per germline, CDR1 SGHRS and CDR2 YFSETQ. This CDR3 contains 15 residues. V lost 0 bases, J lost 7 bases, and 9 bases stayed unmatched. The CDR3 DNA reads as TGCGCCAGCAGCTTGGTTGAAGCGGGAGTGGAAGAGCAGTACTTC. Its translation is CASSLVEAGVEEQYF.